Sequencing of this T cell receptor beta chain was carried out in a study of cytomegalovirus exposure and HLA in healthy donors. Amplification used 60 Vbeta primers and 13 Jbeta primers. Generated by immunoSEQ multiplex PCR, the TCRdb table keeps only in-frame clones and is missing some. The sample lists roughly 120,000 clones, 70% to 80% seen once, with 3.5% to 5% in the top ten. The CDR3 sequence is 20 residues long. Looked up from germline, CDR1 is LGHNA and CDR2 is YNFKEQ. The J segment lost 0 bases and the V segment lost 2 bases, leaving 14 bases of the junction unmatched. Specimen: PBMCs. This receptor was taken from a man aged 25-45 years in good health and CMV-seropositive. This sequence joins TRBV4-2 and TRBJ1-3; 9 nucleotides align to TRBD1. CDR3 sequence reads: CASSQRRDRVGRGSGNTIYF. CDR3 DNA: TGTGCCAGCAGCCAACGCCGGGACAGGGTTGGTAGGGGCTCTGGAAACACCATATATTTT.